These 12 T cell receptor beta chains came from one sample sequenced in a study of blood T cell repertoires in COVID-19. Using immunoSEQ multiplex PCR, the repertoire was profiled, and TCRdb retains in-frame clones only, with some absent. The repertoire holds 80,000 or so clones, with about four fifths as singletons. Sequenced material: peripheral blood. The receptor source for this set is a woman aged 60-75 years with acute or convalescent COVID-19.

V and J are TRBV14 and TRBJ2-1; D is perhaps TRBD1 (6 bases). V lost 4 bases and J 10 bases, leaving 14 bases between the germline ends. The CDR3 is made up of 13 amino acids. Germline assignment: CDR1 SGHDN and CDR2 FVKESK. The CDR3 sequence: CASSLRLGAEQFF. The CDR3, as DNA: TGTGCCAGCAGCCTGCGTTTGGGGGCAGAGCAGTTCTTC.

The chain uses TRBV4-1 and TRBJ2-7; TRBD1 matches at 7 bases. The V gene's germline CDR1 is MGHRA and CDR2 YSYEKL. The CDR3 contains 16 residues. The V gene end was trimmed by 0 bases and the J gene end by 4 bases; junction bases not matched to a gene: 9. CDR3 DNA: TGCGCCAGCAGCCAAGATTGGGGGCAGGGGGAGTACGAGCAGTACTTC. Amino acids: CASSQDWGQGEYEQYF.

The chain couples TRBV6-5 to TRBJ1-5; TRBD1 is a possible D gene (6 bases). CDR1 MNHEY and CDR2 SVGAGI come from the germline V gene. The CDR3 extends over 13 amino acids. V lost 11 bases to trimming and J lost 4 bases, with 15 bases between them. CDR3 region: CAVSRGPNQPQHF. The CDR3 nucleotides read TGTGCCGTATCGCGGGGGCCGAATCAGCCCCAGCATTTT.

This chain joins TRBV15 and TRBJ2-7, with a tentative D call TRBD1 (5 bases). The CDR3 has 14 amino acids. V lost 1 base and J lost 2, with 9 bases in between. Germline CDR1 and CDR2: LNHNV and YYDKDF (reference sequence). The DNA of the CDR3 is TGTGCCACCAGCAGAGGTACAGGCACCTACGAGCAGTACTTC. Translated: CATSRGTGTYEQYF.

This clone was detected only a few times. The chain uses TRBV24-1 and TRBJ2-3; 8 nucleotides match TRBD1. This CDR3 spans 16 amino acids. Germline V gives CDR1 KGHDR, CDR2 SFDVKD. J was trimmed by 0 bases and V by 3 bases; bases with no gene match: 4. CDR3 in amino acids: CATSDMDRVSTDTQYF. Written as DNA, the CDR3 is TGTGCCACCAGTGATATGGACAGGGTTAGCACAGATACGCAGTATTTT.

This clone was counted between two and nine times. The chain combines TRBV11-3 with TRBJ2-1, with TRBD2 matching 12 bases. Germline lookup yields CDR1 SGHNT and CDR2 YENEEA. The CDR3 has 15 residues. V was pared by 5 bases and J by 4 bases, with 3 bases of the junction left unmatched. In DNA form, the CDR3 reads TGTGCCAGCAGCCCAGGACTAGCGGGGTACAATGAGCAGTTCTTC. The encoded protein is CASSPGLAGYNEQFF.

V and J are TRBV18 and TRBJ2-5, with D possibly being TRBD1 (6 bases). Trimming removed 5 bases from V and 3 bases from J, with 10 bases in between. Germline-derived CDR1 and CDR2 are KGHSH and LQKENI. This CDR3 spans 13 amino acids. This CDR3 reads CASSTGTEETQYF. DNA for the CDR3: TGTGCCAGCTCAACAGGGACCGAAGAGACCCAGTACTTC.

V is TRBV19 and J is TRBJ1-3; D might be TRBD1 (6 bases). Germline V CDR1 and CDR2: LNHDA, SQIVND (reference sequence). There are 15 residues in the CDR3. V gave up 3 bases and J gave up 4 bases, with 13 bases separating them. CDR3 coding DNA: TGTGCCAGTAGTATGGGGGCAGCCGTCGGAAACACCATATATTTT. This gives the protein CASSMGAAVGNTIYF. Combining the CDR3 with reference TRBV19 and TRBJ1-3 gives the whole variable domain DGGITQSPKYLFRKEGQNVTLSCEQNLNHDAMYWYRQDPGQGLRLIYYSQIVNDFQKGDIAEGYSVSREKKESFPLTVTSAQKNPTAFYLCASSMGAAVGNTIYFGEGSWLTVV.

J is TRBJ2-2 and V is TRBV5-4; 14 bases are shared with TRBD2. J was trimmed by 4 bases and V by 2 bases; bases with no gene match: 4. This CDR3 spans 17 amino acids. The germline CDR1 and CDR2 sequences are SGHNT and YYREEE (reference sequence). The CDR3 loop is CASSFGLAGGVTGELFF. CDR3 nucleotide sequence: TGTGCCAGCAGCTTCGGACTAGCGGGGGGCGTCACCGGGGAGCTGTTTTTT. The full variable domain, rest sourced from reference TRBV5-4 and TRBJ2-2, is ETGVTQSPTHLIKTRGQQVTLRCSSQSGHNTVSWYQQALGQGPQFIFQYYREEENGRGNFPPRFSGLQFPNYSSELNVNALELDDSALYLCASSFGLAGGVTGELFFGEGSRLTVL.

The chain combines TRBV3-1 (or the pseudogene TRBV3-2) with TRBJ1-4; the match to TRBD1 covers 8 bases. The trim removed 2 bases at V and 8 bases at J, leaving 4 bases unmatched. Germline CDR1 reads LGHDT; CDR2 reads YNNKEL (reference sequence). The CDR3 has 14 amino acids. The CDR3 region is CASSQTTGEEKLFF. The CDR3, as DNA: TGTGCCAGCAGCCAAACGACAGGGGAGGAAAAACTGTTTTTT.

This rearrangement joins TRBV19 to TRBJ2-3; possibly TRBD2 for D (5 bases). Germline V gene data show CDR1 as LNHDA and CDR2 as SQIVND (reference sequence). V lost 5 bases to trimming and J lost 0 bases, with 15 bases between them. The CDR3 has 16 amino acids. The CDR3 DNA sequence: TGTGCCAGTAGTTCCGGCGGGCAGATAAGCACAGATACGCAGTATTTT. It yields the protein CASSSGGQISTDTQYF.

The genes are TRBV7-2 and TRBJ2-2, with TRBD1 identical over 8 bases. This CDR3 is built from 16 residues. Germline assignment: CDR1 SGHTA and CDR2 FQGNSA. The V gene end was trimmed by 1 base and the J gene end by 7 bases; junction bases not matched to a gene: 8. This CDR3 reads CASSLVGRGLNGELFF. The DNA for the CDR3 is TGTGCCAGCAGCTTAGTTGGCAGGGGGCTAAACGGGGAGCTGTTTTTT. Complete variable domain (other parts from reference TRBV7-2 and TRBJ2-2): GAGVSQSPSNKVTEKGKDVELRCDPISGHTALYWYRQSLGQGLEFLIYFQGNSAPDKSGLPSDRFSAERTGGSVSTLTIQRTQQEDSAVYLCASSLVGRGLNGELFFGEGSRLTVL.